The clone carrying this T cell receptor beta chain was seen at least ten times. This sample was included in a study of Graves' ophthalmopathy and Graves' hyperthyroidism. Whole-study context: Samples of peripheral blood were obtained at initial diagnosis, prior to treatment of any kind.

Trimming shortened V by 3 bases and J by 7 bases, and 12 bases separated the two germline ends. The CDR3 is 13 residues long. The germline V gene has CDR1 SGHVS and CDR2 FQNEAQ. RNA transcripts were the source from which TCR beta CDR3 regions were amplified. The authors performed first-round RT-PCR with HTBI primers and then a second-round multiplex PCR. Via MiXCR, TCRdb re-called the multiplex PCR reads, giving one row per CDR3 protein. The table has tens of thousands of distinct CDR3 sequences, more than 40% seen once; the top ten hold over 4%. Sequencing was performed on peripheral blood. The gene calls are TRBV7-8 and TRBJ1-1; possible D gene TRBD1, 5 bases. The source is an adult woman with Graves' ophthalmopathy. The CDR3 region has the DNA TGTGCCAGCAGCTTTCAGGGAAGATATGAAGCTTTCTTT. Its protein is CASSFQGRYEAFF.